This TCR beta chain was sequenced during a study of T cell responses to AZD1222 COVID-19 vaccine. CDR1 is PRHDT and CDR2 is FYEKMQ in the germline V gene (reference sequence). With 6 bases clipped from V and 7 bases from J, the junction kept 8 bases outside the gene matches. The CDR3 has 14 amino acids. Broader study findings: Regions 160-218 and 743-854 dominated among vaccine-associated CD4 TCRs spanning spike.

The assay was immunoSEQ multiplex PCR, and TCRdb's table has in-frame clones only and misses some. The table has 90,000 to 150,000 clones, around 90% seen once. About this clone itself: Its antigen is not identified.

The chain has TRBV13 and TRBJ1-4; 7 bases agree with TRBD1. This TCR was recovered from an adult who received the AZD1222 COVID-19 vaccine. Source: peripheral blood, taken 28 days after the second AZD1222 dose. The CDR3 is CASSYATGSEKLFF. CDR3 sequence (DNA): TGTGCCAGCAGTTATGCGACAGGGAGTGAAAAACTGTTTTTT.